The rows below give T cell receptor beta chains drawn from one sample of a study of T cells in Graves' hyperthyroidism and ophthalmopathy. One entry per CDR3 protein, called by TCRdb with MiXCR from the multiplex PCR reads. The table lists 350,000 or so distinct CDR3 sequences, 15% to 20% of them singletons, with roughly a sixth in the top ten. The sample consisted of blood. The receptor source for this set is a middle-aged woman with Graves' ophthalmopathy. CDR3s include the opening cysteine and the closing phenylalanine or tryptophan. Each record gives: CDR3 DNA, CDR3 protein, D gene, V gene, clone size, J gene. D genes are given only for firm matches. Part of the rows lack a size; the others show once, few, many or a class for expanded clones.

cdr3_nt: TGTGCCAGCAGTTTCGGATTATTGGGTGTCGAATTC; cdr3_aa: CASSFGLLGVEF; d_call: NA; v_call: TRBV28; clone_size: many; j_call: TRBJ1-2
cdr3_nt: TGTGCCAGCAGCAGTCGACAGGCCGGGGAGCTGTTTTTT; cdr3_aa: CASSSRQAGELFF; d_call: NA; v_call: TRBV3-1; clone_size: NA; j_call: TRBJ2-2
cdr3_nt: TGTGCCAGCAGCCAAGACCCCTACTACGAGCAGTACTTC; cdr3_aa: CASSQDPYYEQYF; d_call: NA; v_call: TRBV3-1; clone_size: many; j_call: TRBJ2-7
cdr3_nt: TGTGCCAGCCGGGAGAGCGGGAGGGGAGAAGAGACCCAGTACTTC; cdr3_aa: CASRESGRGEETQYF; d_call: TRBD2; v_call: TRBV6-2/TRBV6-3; clone_size: many; j_call: TRBJ2-5
cdr3_nt: TGTGCCAGCATCGATCTAGCGGGGACCTACGAGCAGTACTTC; cdr3_aa: CASIDLAGTYEQYF; d_call: TRBD2; v_call: TRBV6-2/TRBV6-3; clone_size: many; j_call: TRBJ2-7
cdr3_nt: TGTGCCAGCAGCCACAAGCGGGAGGGCCTAGGGACCCAGTACTTC; cdr3_aa: CASSHKREGLGTQYF; d_call: TRBD2; v_call: TRBV28; clone_size: many; j_call: TRBJ2-5
cdr3_nt: TGTGCCAGCAGTACCGGAGGACGGAGAAAAGATAGCAATCAGCCCCAGCATTTT; cdr3_aa: CASSTGGRRKDSNQPQHF; d_call: NA; v_call: TRBV28; clone_size: many; j_call: TRBJ1-5
cdr3_nt: TGCGCCAGCAGCTTGATCCCGGACAGTCAAGCTTTCTTT; cdr3_aa: CASSLIPDSQAFF; d_call: NA; v_call: TRBV5-1; clone_size: many; j_call: TRBJ1-1
cdr3_nt: TGCGCCAGGCCGGGGGACCGAGCCGGGACAGCACCACCCTCCCTATCCTATGGCTACACCTTC; cdr3_aa: CARPGDRAGTAPPSLSYGYTF; d_call: TRBD1; v_call: TRBV10-1; clone_size: many; j_call: TRBJ1-2
cdr3_nt: TGTGCCAGCACCGTGAATGGAGTTTGGACAGGGCCGACCGGGGAGCTGTTTTTT; cdr3_aa: CASTVNGVWTGPTGELFF; d_call: TRBD1; v_call: TRBV6-4; clone_size: NA; j_call: TRBJ2-2
cdr3_nt: TGTGCCAGCAGTTGGTCGGTACTTATCTACGAGCAGTACTTC; cdr3_aa: CASSWSVLIYEQYF; d_call: NA; v_call: TRBV6-5; clone_size: NA; j_call: TRBJ2-7
cdr3_nt: TGCAGTGCCCCCGCCGTCTGGGGTGCTCACGAGCAGTACTTC; cdr3_aa: CSAPAVWGAHEQYF; d_call: NA; v_call: TRBV20-1; clone_size: many; j_call: TRBJ2-7
cdr3_nt: TGTGCCAGCAGTTTGCGTCACCCAAATCAGCCCCAGCATTTT; cdr3_aa: CASSLRHPNQPQHF; d_call: NA; v_call: TRBV6-5; clone_size: many; j_call: TRBJ1-5
cdr3_nt: TGTGCCAGCAGTGACCCCTCGCGCAGGACGGAGTTGTACGAGCAGTACTTC; cdr3_aa: CASSDPSRRTELYEQYF; d_call: NA; v_call: TRBV6-4; clone_size: many; j_call: TRBJ2-7
cdr3_nt: TGTGCCAGCAGGGAGACAGGGGGCGGAGGCAATCAGCCCCAGCATTTT; cdr3_aa: CASRETGGGGNQPQHF; d_call: TRBD1; v_call: TRBV6-1; clone_size: NA; j_call: TRBJ1-5
cdr3_nt: TGTGCCAGCTCACCAACGGGTCCGGGAGGAAGCACCGGGGAGCTGTTTTTT; cdr3_aa: CASSPTGPGGSTGELFF; d_call: TRBD2; v_call: TRBV18; clone_size: NA; j_call: TRBJ2-2
cdr3_nt: TGCGCCAGCAGCTTGGAGACAGGGGTTAATTCACCCCTCTACTTT; cdr3_aa: CASSLETGVNSPLYF; d_call: TRBD1; v_call: TRBV5-1; clone_size: many; j_call: TRBJ1-6
cdr3_nt: TGTGCCAGCACTGAAGGACAGGGCGGTGATTCACCCCTCCACTTT; cdr3_aa: CASTEGQGGDSPLHF; d_call: TRBD1; v_call: TRBV28; clone_size: many; j_call: TRBJ1-6
cdr3_nt: TGTACCAGCAGTCTCCAGGGGGGCGGCACTGAAGCTTTCTTT; cdr3_aa: CTSSLQGGGTEAFF; d_call: TRBD1; v_call: TRBV12-3/TRBV12-4; clone_size: NA; j_call: TRBJ1-1
cdr3_nt: TGTGCCAGCAGCCGCATAGGTGACACTGAAGCTTTCTTT; cdr3_aa: CASSRIGDTEAFF; d_call: NA; v_call: TRBV3-1; clone_size: many; j_call: TRBJ1-1
cdr3_nt: TGTGCCAGCAGTTTGGTTTCGGCAGTGGATACGCAGTATTTT; cdr3_aa: CASSLVSAVDTQYF; d_call: NA; v_call: TRBV12-3/TRBV12-4; clone_size: many; j_call: TRBJ2-3
cdr3_nt: TGTGCCAGCAGGAGGGATCACACCGGGGAGCTGTTTTTT; cdr3_aa: CASRRDHTGELFF; d_call: NA; v_call: TRBV12-3/TRBV12-4; clone_size: NA; j_call: TRBJ2-2
cdr3_nt: TGTGCCAGCAGCTTCACCGGACAGGAAGCTTTCTTT; cdr3_aa: CASSFTGQEAFF; d_call: NA; v_call: TRBV7-2; clone_size: once; j_call: TRBJ1-1
cdr3_nt: TGTGCCAGCCGCCAAGGACAGACTAGGGGCTATGGCTACACCTTC; cdr3_aa: CASRQGQTRGYGYTF; d_call: NA; v_call: TRBV6-2/TRBV6-3; clone_size: few; j_call: TRBJ1-2
cdr3_nt: TGCGCCAGCAGCCAGAGCCTAGCGGCCCTGTCCCAAGAGACCCAGTACTTC; cdr3_aa: CASSQSLAALSQETQYF; d_call: TRBD2; v_call: TRBV4-3; clone_size: many; j_call: TRBJ2-5
cdr3_nt: TGTGCCAGCAGCTTCAGACGGACCCAAGAGACCCAGTACTTC; cdr3_aa: CASSFRRTQETQYF; d_call: NA; v_call: TRBV11-2; clone_size: many; j_call: TRBJ2-5
cdr3_nt: TGTGCCAGCAGCAGGACAGGGAAAGGCTACACCTTC; cdr3_aa: CASSRTGKGYTF; d_call: TRBD1; v_call: TRBV6-1; clone_size: many; j_call: TRBJ1-2
cdr3_nt: TGTGCCAGCAGTTCAGGGGAGGGGACCTACGAGCAGTACTTC; cdr3_aa: CASSSGEGTYEQYF; d_call: NA; v_call: TRBV6-5; clone_size: many; j_call: TRBJ2-7
cdr3_nt: TGTGCCAGCAAGATTACAGGGGGCTCTGAAGCTTTCTTT; cdr3_aa: CASKITGGSEAFF; d_call: TRBD1; v_call: TRBV2; clone_size: many; j_call: TRBJ1-1
cdr3_nt: TGTGCCAGCAGTGAAGCGCTTCCGGACAGAGGCTACGAGCAGTACTTC; cdr3_aa: CASSEALPDRGYEQYF; d_call: NA; v_call: TRBV6-1; clone_size: NA; j_call: TRBJ2-7
cdr3_nt: TGTGCCAGCAGCCTGGGGAATCTGTGGTACGAGCAGTACTTC; cdr3_aa: CASSLGNLWYEQYF; d_call: NA; v_call: TRBV7-2; clone_size: NA; j_call: TRBJ2-7
cdr3_nt: TGTGCCAGCAGCTTAGACCGAGGGACAACCAGGTTAGGGGAGCTGTTTTTT; cdr3_aa: CASSLDRGTTRLGELFF; d_call: NA; v_call: TRBV11-2; clone_size: many; j_call: TRBJ2-2
cdr3_nt: TGCGCCAGCAGCTCCGGGACTAGCGGCCAAGAGACCCAGTACTTC; cdr3_aa: CASSSGTSGQETQYF; d_call: TRBD2; v_call: TRBV5-1; clone_size: many; j_call: TRBJ2-5